This TCR beta chain was observed in a study of synovial regulatory T cells in juvenile arthritis (dated by TCRdb to 2014 to 2015). As for the study more broadly: Of the sequenced patients, about 6 received methotrexate, one received methotrexate plus infliximab, a few were therapy-naive, and one had no treatment information. The study compared TCRbeta CDR3 repertoires of blood iaTreg cells, other blood Treg cells and synovial fluid Treg cells from matched patient samples. Effector T cell subsets from the study cohort were also sequenced for comparisons, but the Treg dataset by itself includes only blood Treg cells and synovial fluid Treg cells. Treg and Teff subsets from roughly 10 JIA patients with active disease were included in the TCR repertoire comparisons.

Results the study describes overall, beyond this receptor: Lower TCR diversity was observed in blood iaTreg cells than in other blood Treg cells, consistent with antigen-driven expansion. Across patients, iaTreg TCR repertoires were largely private and overlapped partially with synovial Teff repertoires and blood CPL repertoires. Synovial Treg cells shared more CDR3 sequences with iaTreg cells than with other blood Treg cells, and Chao-Jaccard similarity confirmed that synovial Treg cells were more closely related to iaTreg cells.

To note about this clone: Its antigen has not been determined.

TCR repertoires were obtained from roughly 11 juvenile idiopathic arthritis patients with active disease who had not reached inactive disease, of whom 3 were polyarticular and 8 were oligoarticular. The median age of the TCR-sequenced patients was less than 13 years (range 2.4-22.9), and their median disease duration was 7 years (range 0.2-19.1). Samples for TCR repertoire analysis were collected at two centres in Italy. Peripheral blood mononuclear cells were isolated using a Histopaque-1077 density gradient and were cryopreserved in about 90% FCS with roughly 10% DMSO. From cysteine to phenylalanine, the CDR3 is 16 amino acids long. No nucleotide data were recorded. The CDR1 and CDR2 encoded by the germline V gene (reference sequence) are SGHNT and YYREEE. Library generation was performed with the immunoSEQ multiplex PCR assay. Adaptive Biotechnologies carried out the TCRbeta CDR3 sequencing. In the paper's pipeline: Repertoire similarity was assessed with the Chao-modified Jaccard index and with the median clonotype overlap from 200 random subsamples of equal sample size. Similarity analyses used either productive nucleotide sequences or in silico-translated amino acid sequences. Hierarchical clustering with single linkage and t-SNE based on Chao-modified Jaccard distances were used to compare repertoires. Repertoire diversity was measured with the Renyi index after sample size normalisation across a range of alpha values. The immuneACCESS repertoire file appears here via TCRdb, limited to in-frame rearrangements. These files lack a portion of the clones; in checked studies, under half of the deficit traces to unresolved V genes, and the cause of the others is not known. Clone size and V and J calls were adopted from that table, with D and trimming inferred from the DNA. This sample's clone table shows about 6,900 clones. The top ten hold roughly 0.55% of the sample.

The source material was Treg cells from blood. The cell subset or site label for this specimen denotes: remaining (HLA-DR-negative) circulating blood Treg cells. This TCR came from a donor aged 2-30 years with juvenile idiopathic arthritis. Recombination joined TRBV5-4 with TRBJ1-1; checking the TCRdb D call of TRBD1 is not possible without DNA. The CDR3 protein sequence reads: CASSLGTGQMNTEAFF.